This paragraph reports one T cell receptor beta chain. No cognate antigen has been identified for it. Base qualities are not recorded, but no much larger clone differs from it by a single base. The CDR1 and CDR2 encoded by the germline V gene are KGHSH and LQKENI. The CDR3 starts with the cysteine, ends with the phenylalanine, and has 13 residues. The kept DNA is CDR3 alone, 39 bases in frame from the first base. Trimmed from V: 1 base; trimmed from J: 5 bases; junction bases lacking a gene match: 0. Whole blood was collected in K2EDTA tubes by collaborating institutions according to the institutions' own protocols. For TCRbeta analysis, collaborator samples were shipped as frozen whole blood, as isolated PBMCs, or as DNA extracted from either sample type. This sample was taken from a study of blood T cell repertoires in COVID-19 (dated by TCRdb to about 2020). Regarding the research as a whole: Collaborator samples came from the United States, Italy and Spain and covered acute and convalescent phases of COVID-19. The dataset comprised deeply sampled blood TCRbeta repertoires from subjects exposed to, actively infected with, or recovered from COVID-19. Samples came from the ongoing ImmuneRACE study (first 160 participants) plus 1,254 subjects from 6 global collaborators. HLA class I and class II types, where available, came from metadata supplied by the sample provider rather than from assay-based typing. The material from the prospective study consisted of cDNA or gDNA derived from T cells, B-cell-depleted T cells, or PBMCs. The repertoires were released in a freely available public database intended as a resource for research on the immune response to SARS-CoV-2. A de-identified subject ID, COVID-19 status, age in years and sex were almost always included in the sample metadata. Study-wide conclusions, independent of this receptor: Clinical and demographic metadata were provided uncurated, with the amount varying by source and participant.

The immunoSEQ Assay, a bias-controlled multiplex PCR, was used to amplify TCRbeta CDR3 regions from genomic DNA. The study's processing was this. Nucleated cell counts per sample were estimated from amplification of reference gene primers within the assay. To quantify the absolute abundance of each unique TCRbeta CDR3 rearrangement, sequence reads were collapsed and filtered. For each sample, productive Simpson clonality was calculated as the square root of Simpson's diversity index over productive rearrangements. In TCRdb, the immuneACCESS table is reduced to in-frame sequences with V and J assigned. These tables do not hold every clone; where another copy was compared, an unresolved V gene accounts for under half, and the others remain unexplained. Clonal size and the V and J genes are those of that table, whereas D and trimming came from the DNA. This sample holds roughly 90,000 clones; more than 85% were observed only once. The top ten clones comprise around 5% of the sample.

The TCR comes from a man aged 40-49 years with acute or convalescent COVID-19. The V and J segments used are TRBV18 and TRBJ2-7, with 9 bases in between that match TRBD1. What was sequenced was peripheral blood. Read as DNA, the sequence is TGTGCCAGCTCACCACGGACAGGGGACGAGCAGTACTTC. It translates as CASSPRTGDEQYF.